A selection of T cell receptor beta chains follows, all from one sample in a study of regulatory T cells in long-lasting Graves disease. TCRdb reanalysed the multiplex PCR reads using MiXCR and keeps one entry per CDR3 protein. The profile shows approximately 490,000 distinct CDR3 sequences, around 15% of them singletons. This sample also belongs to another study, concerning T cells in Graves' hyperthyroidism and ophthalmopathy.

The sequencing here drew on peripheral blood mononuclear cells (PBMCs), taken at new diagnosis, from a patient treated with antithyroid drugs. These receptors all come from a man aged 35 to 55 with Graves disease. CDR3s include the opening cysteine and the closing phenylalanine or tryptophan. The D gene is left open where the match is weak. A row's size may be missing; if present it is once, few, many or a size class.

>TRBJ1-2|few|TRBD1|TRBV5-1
CASSLAGQTRTF
TGCGCCAGCAGCTTGGCGGGACAGACACGCACCTTC
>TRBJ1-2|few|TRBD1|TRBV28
CASRQGSDYGYTF
TGTGCCAGCCGACAGGGGTCGGACTATGGCTACACCTTC
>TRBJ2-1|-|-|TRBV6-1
CASTETGNTYNEQFF
TGTGCCAGCACAGAAACAGGGAACACCTACAATGAGCAGTTCTTC
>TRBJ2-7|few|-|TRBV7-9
CASSLRFGVGEVVSEQYF
TGTGCCAGCAGCTTAAGGTTTGGGGTGGGAGAAGTCGTGAGTGAGCAGTACTTC
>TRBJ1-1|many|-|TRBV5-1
CASSLVRGGGTEAFF
TGTGCCAGCAGCTTGGTAAGGGGCGGAGGGACTGAAGCTTTCTTT
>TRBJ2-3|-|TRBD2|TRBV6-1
CASSENGGGADTQYF
TGTGCCAGCAGTGAAAACGGTGGGGGGGCAGATACGCAGTATTTT
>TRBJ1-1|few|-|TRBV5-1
CASRHPNTEAFF
TGCGCCAGCAGACATCCGAACACTGAAGCTTTCTTT
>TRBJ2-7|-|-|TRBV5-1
CASSITGTVNYEQYF
TGCGCCAGCAGCATTACCGGGACTGTCAACTACGAGCAGTACTTC
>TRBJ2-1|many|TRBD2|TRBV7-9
CASSFSGRAYNEQFF
TGTGCCAGCAGCTTTAGCGGGAGGGCCTACAATGAGCAGTTCTTC
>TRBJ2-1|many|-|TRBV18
CASSPTGDTYNEQFF
TGTGCCAGCTCACCCACAGGAGATACCTACAATGAGCAGTTCTTC
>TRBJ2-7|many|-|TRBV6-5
CASSYLTAGSYEQYF
TGTGCCAGCAGTTACTTGACGGCGGGATCCTACGAGCAGTACTTC
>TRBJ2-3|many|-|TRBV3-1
CASSGQDTQYF
TGTGCCAGCAGCGGACAAGATACGCAGTATTTT
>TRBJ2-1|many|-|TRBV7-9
CASSFNSGRYNEQFF
TGTGCCAGCAGCTTTAATAGCGGACGGTACAATGAGCAGTTCTTC
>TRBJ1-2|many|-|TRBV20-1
CSALTTNYGYTF
TGCAGTGCTTTGACAACTAACTATGGCTACACCTTC
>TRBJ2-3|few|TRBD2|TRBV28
CASTRSFGAGARDTQYF
TGTGCCAGCACCCGATCCTTCGGAGCGGGAGCTAGGGATACGCAGTATTTT
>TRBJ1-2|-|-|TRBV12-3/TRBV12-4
CASSPLDGTPNYGYTF
TGTGCCAGCAGTCCTCTGGACGGAACACCTAACTATGGCTACACCTTC
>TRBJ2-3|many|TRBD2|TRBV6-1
CASRTSGYLTQYF
TGTGCCAGCCGGACTAGCGGGTATTTAACGCAGTATTTT
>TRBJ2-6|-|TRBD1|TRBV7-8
CASSPTGVGGANVLTF
TGTGCCAGCAGCCCTACAGGGGTGGGGGGGGCCAACGTCCTGACTTTC
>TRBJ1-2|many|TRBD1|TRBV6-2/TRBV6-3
CASSYGDGGRGDGYTF
TGTGCCAGCAGTTACGGCGATGGGGGCAGGGGGGATGGCTACACCTTC
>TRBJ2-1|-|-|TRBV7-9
CASSYRQYNEQFF
TGTGCCAGCAGCTACCGGCAGTACAATGAGCAGTTCTTC
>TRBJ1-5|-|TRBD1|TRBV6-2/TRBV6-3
CASSHDRGRNQPQHF
TGTGCCAGCAGTCATGACAGGGGTCGCAATCAGCCCCAGCATTTT
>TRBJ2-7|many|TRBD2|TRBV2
CASSPSNSGIKQYF
TGTGCCAGCAGCCCCTCGAATAGCGGGATCAAGCAGTACTTC
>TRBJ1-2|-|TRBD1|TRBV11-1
CASSPGTASYGYTF
TGTGCCAGCAGCCCAGGGACAGCTTCCTATGGCTACACCTTC
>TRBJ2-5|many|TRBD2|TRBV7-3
CASSRSGRGETQYF
TGTGCCAGCAGCCGCAGCGGGAGAGGAGAGACCCAGTACTTC
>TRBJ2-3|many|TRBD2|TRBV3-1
CASSQTSGRTDTQYF
TGTGCCAGCAGCCAGACTAGCGGGAGAACAGATACGCAGTATTTT
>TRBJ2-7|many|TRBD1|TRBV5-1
CASSLVGTGAAYEQYF
TGCGCCAGCAGCTTGGTTGGGACAGGTGCGGCCTACGAGCAGTACTTC
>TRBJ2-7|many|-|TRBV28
CASSSYGAKLYEQYF
TGTGCCAGCAGTTCTTACGGGGCTAAATTATACGAGCAGTACTTC
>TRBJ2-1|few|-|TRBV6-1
CASSESKGQATYNEQFF
TGTGCCAGCAGTGAATCAAAAGGACAAGCGACCTACAATGAGCAGTTCTTC
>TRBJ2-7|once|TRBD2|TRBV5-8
CASSTRTSGRAGEQYF
TGTGCCAGCAGCACACGGACTAGCGGGAGGGCGGGCGAGCAGTACTTC
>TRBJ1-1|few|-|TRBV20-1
CSALDRRAFF
TGCAGTGCTCTTGACAGGCGGGCTTTCTTT
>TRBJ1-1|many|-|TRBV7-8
CASSLAVGGWDTEAFF
TGTGCCAGCAGCTTAGCGGTGGGGGGGTGGGACACTGAAGCTTTCTTT
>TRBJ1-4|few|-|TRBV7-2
CASSLDRTSREKLFF
TGTGCCAGCAGCTTAGACCGGACGTCGAGGGAAAAACTGTTTTTT
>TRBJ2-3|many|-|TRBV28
CASSLGGVTDTQYF
TGTGCCAGCAGTTTGGGTGGCGTCACAGATACGCAGTATTTT
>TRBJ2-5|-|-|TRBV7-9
CASSPRTEGGSQYF
TGTGCCAGCAGCCCCCGGACAGAGGGGGGGTCCCAGTACTTC
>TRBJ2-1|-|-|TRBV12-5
CASGQTYEQFF
TGTGCCTCCGGACAGACCTACGAGCAGTTCTTC
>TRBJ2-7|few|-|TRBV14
CASSQNTRFYEQYF
TGTGCCAGCAGCCAAAATACTAGGTTCTACGAGCAGTACTTC
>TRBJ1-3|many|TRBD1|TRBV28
CATQTGVNSGNTIYF
TGTGCCACCCAGACAGGGGTTAACTCTGGAAACACCATATATTTT
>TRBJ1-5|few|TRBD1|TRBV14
CASKQGYQPQHF
TGTGCCAGCAAACAGGGGTATCAGCCCCAGCATTTT